This passage covers 28 T cell receptor beta chains from one sample sequenced in a study of blood T cell repertoires in COVID-19. Assay: immunoSEQ multiplex PCR; the TCRdb copy retains only in-frame clones and omits some. The sample lists roughly 240,000 clones, 86% occurring once. Sequences were obtained from peripheral blood. These receptors all come from a woman older than 75 with COVID-19, enrolled during active disease.

This clone has only one observation. The chain has TRBV9 and TRBJ2-7; D perhaps matches TRBD1 (6 bases). Per the germline V gene, CDR1 is SGDLS and CDR2 is YYNGEE. The CDR3 is 14 amino acids. Trimming removed 3 bases from V and 0 bases from J, with 10 bases in between. The CDR3 region is CASSGTDRSYEQYF. The CDR3 DNA reads as TGTGCCAGCAGCGGGACAGATCGCTCCTACGAGCAGTACTTC.

The chain links TRBV15 to TRBJ1-4; 7 positions match TRBD1. CDR1 and CDR2 (germline): LNHNV, YYDKDF (reference sequence). With V trimmed by 6 bases and J by 7 bases, 8 bases remained unmatched. The CDR3 covers 14 residues. As DNA, the CDR3 is TGTGCCACCAGGCCGGGGGACAGCAGTGAAAAACTGTTTTTT. Its protein product is CATRPGDSSEKLFF.

The V call is TRBV15, the J call TRBJ1-1; D is possibly TRBD1 (6 bases). Germline CDR1 and CDR2: LNHNV and YYDKDF (reference sequence). Trimming took off 5 bases at V and 10 bases at J, with 17 bases between the two ends. This CDR3 spans 13 amino acids. The CDR3 DNA reads TGTGCCACCAGCGAACGAGGGGGTCTTCCAGCTTTCTTT. This encodes CATSERGGLPAFF.

The V call is TRBV5-4, the J call TRBJ1-2; TRBD1 agrees at 10 bases. The V gene end was trimmed by 4 bases and the J gene end by 0 bases; junction bases not matched to a gene: 3. CDR1 SGHNT and CDR2 YYREEE come from the germline V gene (reference sequence). The CDR3 length is 15 residues. CDR3 amino acids: CASSRQGAANYGYTF. The CDR3 region has the DNA TGTGCCAGCAGCAGACAGGGGGCAGCTAACTATGGCTACACCTTC.

The chain is built from TRBV7-6 and TRBJ1-2, with D possibly TRBD1 on 6 matching bases. CDR3 length equals 13 residues. Germline lookup yields CDR1 SGHVS and CDR2 FNYEAQ. Trimming removed 4 bases at V and 3 bases at J, with 9 bases between. The CDR3 sequence is CASSSQGYYGYTF. The CDR3 DNA reads TGTGCCAGCAGCTCCCAGGGGTACTATGGCTACACCTTC. The variable domain in full, with the rest retrieved from reference TRBV7-6 and TRBJ1-2, is GAGVSQSPRYKVTKRGQDVALRCDPISGHVSLYWYRQALGQGPEFLTYFNYEAQQDKSGLPNDRFSAERPEGSISTLTIQRTEQRDSAMYRCASSSQGYYGYTFGSGTRLTVV.

This sequence joins TRBV27 and TRBJ1-1; TRBD1 agrees at 8 bases. The CDR3 extends over 15 amino acids. V lost 5 bases, J lost 1 base, and 6 bases stayed unmatched. Germline V lookup: CDR1 MNHEY, CDR2 SMNVEV (reference sequence). CDR3 loop: CASSRLTGGNTEAFF. In DNA, the CDR3 is TGTGCCAGCAGTCGCCTCACAGGGGGGAACACTGAAGCTTTCTTT.

The chain couples TRBV11-2 to TRBJ1-2; 9 bases agree with TRBD1. V was pared by 5 bases and J by 6 bases, with 10 bases of the junction left unmatched. This CDR3 comprises 15 residues. Germline V gives CDR1 SGHAT, CDR2 FQNNGV. The DNA for the CDR3 is TGTGCCAGCAGCCTACGGGGGGACAGGGTGGATGGCTACACCTTC. Amino acid sequence: CASSLRGDRVDGYTF.

This chain connects TRBV7-9 to TRBJ1-4; no firm D call. Trimming removed 3 bases from V and 0 bases from J, with 8 bases in between. The germline V gene encodes CDR1 SEHNR and CDR2 FQNEAQ (reference sequence). This CDR3 is 15 amino acids long. CDR3 in DNA: TGTGCCAGCAGCTTGGACGGGGCAACTAATGAAAAACTGTTTTTT. Residues: CASSLDGATNEKLFF.

This clone showed up just once. J is TRBJ1-2 and V is TRBV14; possibly TRBD1 for D (6 bases). The germline V gene has CDR1 SGHDN and CDR2 FVKESK. The CDR3 runs 14 residues. V was cut by 2 bases and J by 8 bases, with 15 bases left in between. The CDR3, as DNA: TGTGCCAGCAGCCAAAACAGGGTTGACAGAGGCTACACCTTC. It codes for CASSQNRVDRGYTF. Based on the CDR3 plus reference TRBV14 and TRBJ1-2, the full variable domain is EAGVTQFPSHSVIEKGQTVTLRCDPISGHDNLYWYRRVMGKEIKFLLHFVKESKQDESGMPNNRFLAERTGGTYSTLKVQPAELEDSGVYFCASSQNRVDRGYTFGSGTRLTVV.

DNA for the CDR3: TGTGCCAGCAGCCAAGATTCCGACAGGGGTAATGAAAAACTGTTTTTT. This codes for CASSQDSDRGNEKLFF. The rearrangement uses TRBV4-2 and TRBJ1-4; 8 bases align to TRBD1. The CDR3 extends over 16 amino acids. V lost 0 bases, J lost 4 bases, and 4 bases stayed unmatched. From germline, CDR1 is LGHNA and CDR2 YNFKEQ.

The chain joins TRBV2 to TRBJ1-4; D unclear. The CDR3 is made up of 12 amino acids. Germline CDR1 SNHLY, CDR2 FYNNEI. V gave up 4 bases and J gave up 4 bases, with 4 bases separating them. The CDR3 DNA follows: TGTGCCAGCAGTGCAGTTAATGAAAAACTGTTTTTT. Translated: CASSAVNEKLFF.

This rearrangement joins TRBV6-2 or TRBV6-3 to TRBJ1-3, with D possibly matching TRBD1 (5 bases). This CDR3 is 15 amino acids long. The germline CDR1 and CDR2 sequences are MNHEY and SVGEGT. V was clipped by 5 bases and J by 0 bases, with 11 bases between them. CDR3 protein: CASSTGHHSGNTIYF. The CDR3 DNA sequence: TGTGCCAGCAGTACCGGACACCACTCTGGAAACACCATATATTTT.

The genes are TRBV5-6 and TRBJ1-2; D uncertain. CDR1 and CDR2 from the germline V gene are SGHDT and YYEEEE. V dropped 4 bases and J dropped 3 bases, with 13 bases sitting between them. This CDR3 has 14 amino acids. The chain's CDR3 is CASSVGMADYGYTF. CDR3 DNA: TGTGCCAGCAGCGTGGGTATGGCAGACTATGGCTACACCTTC.

J is TRBJ2-3 and V is TRBV6-1; 10 nucleotides agree with TRBD2. Unmatched junction bases numbered 12, after V lost 2 bases and J lost 4 bases. The CDR3 is 18 amino acids. Germline V gives CDR1 MNHNS, CDR2 SASEGT. The CDR3 DNA follows: TGTGCCAGCAGTGAAAGGTTTGGGAGCGGGGGGGCCGCAGATACGCAGTATTTT. Translating gives CASSERFGSGGAADTQYF.

The CDR3 protein is CASSSGHNEQFF. In DNA form, the CDR3 reads TGTGCCAGCAGTAGCGGCCACAATGAGCAGTTCTTC. V and J are TRBV6-5 and TRBJ2-1, with a weak D call TRBD2 (5 bases). In germline, CDR1 is MNHEY, CDR2 SVGAGI. The CDR3 is 12 amino acids. V was pared by 5 bases and J by 5 bases, with 7 bases between.

CDR3 DNA: TGTGCCAGCAGTTACCGGGGACAGGGGGCTTTTGAAGCTTTCTTT. The encoded protein is CASSYRGQGAFEAFF. This chain connects TRBV6-5 to TRBJ1-1; 12 positions match TRBD1. Per the germline V gene, CDR1 is MNHEY and CDR2 is SVGAGI. V lost 2 bases to trimming and J lost 7 bases; unmatched junction nucleotides: 5. The CDR3 is 15 amino acids.

The chain couples TRBV5-4 to TRBJ2-5; TRBD1 agrees at 8 bases. Germline assignment: CDR1 SGHNT and CDR2 YYREEE (reference sequence). The CDR3 runs to 15 residues. Trimming took 2 bases from V and 9 from J; bases not matched to a gene: 12. The CDR3: CASSLDRGWVGSQYF. As DNA, the CDR3 is TGTGCCAGCAGCTTAGACAGGGGTTGGGTCGGGTCCCAGTACTTC.

Regarding this clone: In the same sample, other DNA sequences code for this CDR3. The chain has TRBV18 and TRBJ1-3; 8 bases map to TRBD1. This CDR3 has 16 amino acids. CDR1 KGHSH and CDR2 LQKENI come from the germline V gene. V lost 0 bases to trimming and J lost 0 bases; unmatched junction nucleotides: 1. The CDR3 DNA reads as TGTGCCAGCTCACCACCCACAGGGGGCTCTGGAAACACCATATATTTT. This codes for CASSPPTGGSGNTIYF.

V is TRBV19 and J is TRBJ1-2, with D uncertain. The length of the CDR3 is 12 residues. Per germline, CDR1 LNHDA and CDR2 SQIVND (reference sequence). The V end lost 3 bases, the J end lost 8 bases, and 10 bases lay between the germline ends. DNA for the CDR3: TGTGCCAGTAGTATTGGGCTCGGAGGCTACACCTTC. Amino acids: CASSIGLGGYTF.

V gene TRBV7-3 combines with J gene TRBJ2-3; TRBD1 matches at 7 bases. This CDR3 is built from 14 residues. The V gene end was trimmed by 2 bases and the J gene end by 4 bases; junction bases not matched to a gene: 3. Germline CDR1 and CDR2: SGHTA and FQGTGA. Here the CDR3 DNA reads TGTGCCAGCAGCTTACTAGGGGGCGCAGATACGCAGTATTTT. It yields the protein CASSLLGGADTQYF.

The rearrangement uses TRBV7-9 and TRBJ1-4; D not certain. The CDR3 sequence is 16 residues long. The ends were cut back, 0 bases at V and 4 bases at J, with 12 bases in the middle. Looked up from germline, CDR1 is SEHNR and CDR2 is FQNEAQ (reference sequence). CDR3 in amino acids: CASSLAAGEGNEKLFF. CDR3 DNA sequence: TGTGCCAGCAGCTTAGCGGCTGGTGAGGGTAATGAAAAACTGTTTTTT.

The chain links TRBV7-9 to TRBJ2-4; 15 positions match TRBD2. Germline-derived CDR1 and CDR2 are SEHNR and FQNEAQ (reference sequence). This CDR3 region has 18 residues. The trim removed 5 bases at V and 3 bases at J, leaving 8 bases unmatched. The CDR3 spells CASSPPGGLAGGKNIQYF. CDR3 DNA sequence: TGTGCCAGCAGCCCACCGGGGGGACTAGCGGGGGGCAAAAACATTCAGTACTTC.

This clone appeared once. The V and J genes are TRBV5-1 and TRBJ1-4, with 10 positions matching TRBD1. The V segment lost 4 bases and the J segment 4 bases; nucleotides outside the gene matches: 4. Looked up from germline, CDR1 is SGHRS and CDR2 is YFSETQ. The CDR3 spans 15 residues. CDR3 residues: CASSRQGAINEKLFF. CDR3 nucleotide sequence: TGCGCCAGCAGCCGACAGGGGGCGATTAATGAAAAACTGTTTTTT.

The rearrangement joins TRBV7-9 to TRBJ1-4, with a weak D call TRBD1 (5 bases). V lost 3 bases and J 5 bases, leaving 7 bases between the germline ends. The CDR3 sequence is 13 residues long. Germline CDR1 reads SEHNR; CDR2 reads FQNEAQ (reference sequence). CDR3 in amino acids: CASSFQGNEKLFF. The DNA for the CDR3 is TGTGCCAGCAGCTTCCAGGGAAATGAAAAACTGTTTTTT. The full variable domain, completed using reference TRBV7-9 and TRBJ1-4, is DTGVSQNPRHKITKRGQNVTFRCDPISEHNRLYWYRQTLGQGPEFLTYFQNEAQLEKSRLLSDRFSAERPKGSFSTLEIQRTEQGDSAMYLCASSFQGNEKLFFGSGTQLSVL.

V usage is TRBV29-1 and J usage is TRBJ1-1, with D unresolved. Germline assignment: CDR1 SQVTM and CDR2 ANQGSEA. Deletions cut 6 bases from V and 0 bases from J, with 8 bases between. The CDR3 consists of 12 residues. The CDR3 nucleotides read TGCAGCGTCGGGAACATGAACACTGAAGCTTTCTTT. This translates into CSVGNMNTEAFF.

The chain combines TRBV28 with TRBJ1-5; 7 nucleotides match TRBD1. Trimming at V came to 7 bases and at J to 7 bases, leaving 7 bases not matched to a gene. This CDR3 comprises 13 residues. Per germline, CDR1 MDHEN and CDR2 SYDVKM. Here the CDR3 DNA reads TGTGCCAGCATCCCACAGGGGCGGCAGCCCCAGCATTTT. Translated, it gives CASIPQGRQPQHF.

V and J are TRBV7-9 and TRBJ2-5; perhaps TRBD1 as D (7 bases). The V end was cut by 8 bases, the J end by 6 bases, with 22 bases between. The CDR3 loop spans 15 amino acids. The germline CDR1 and CDR2 sequences are SEHNR and FQNEAQ (reference sequence). The CDR3 spells CASVGPDREVKTQYF. The DNA of the CDR3 is TGTGCCAGCGTCGGGCCAGACAGGGAGGTAAAGACCCAGTACTTC.

V gene TRBV24-1 combines with J gene TRBJ2-3; 10 bases align to TRBD2. The germline CDR1 and CDR2 sequences are KGHDR and SFDVKD. The CDR3 extends over 16 amino acids. J was trimmed by 8 bases and V by 3 bases; bases with no gene match: 10. CDR3 DNA sequence: TGTGCCACCAGTGATCCTGCCCAGCGGGGGGGTATTACGCAGTATTTT. It encodes CATSDPAQRGGITQYF.